The 2 T cell receptor beta chains reported below all come from one sample, sequenced in a study of brain T cells in children with intractable seizures. Sequencing used immunoSEQ multiplex PCR; TCRdb keeps in-frame clones, though not all of them. The sample lists tens of thousands of clones, more than 85% occurring once. Sequenced here: peripheral blood, sampled at surgery. The receptor set was obtained from a boy in the first two years of life with tuberous sclerosis and intractable seizures.

The chain links TRBV7-8 to TRBJ1-5; D ambiguous. Between the trimmed V and J ends, which lost 0 bases and 5 bases, there was a span of 17 bases. This CDR3 is 17 amino acids long. Germline V lookup: CDR1 SGHVS, CDR2 FQNEAQ. The CDR3 loop reads CASSLARLQTVYQPQHF. Written as DNA, the CDR3 is TGTGCCAGCAGCTTAGCGCGGTTACAGACCGTTTATCAGCCCCAGCATTTT.

The genes are TRBV10-3 and TRBJ2-2; 10 bases align to TRBD1. The trim removed 7 bases at V and 4 bases at J, leaving 3 bases unmatched. This CDR3 is built from 14 residues. The germline V gene has CDR1 ENHRY and CDR2 SYGVKD. CDR3 residues: CAINGDRGTGELFF. DNA for the CDR3: TGTGCCATCAATGGGGACAGGGGCACCGGGGAGCTGTTTTTT.